Below are 8 T cell receptor beta chains sequenced from a single sample in a study of molecular identifiers for immune sequencing clone quantification. One entry per CDR3 protein, called by TCRdb with MiXCR from the PCR reads. The table records around 89,000 distinct CDR3 sequences, roughly 19% of them present only once. The sequenced material came from naive CD8+ T cells from blood, with Jurkat cell RNA spiked in. The sample's subset: FACS-sorted CD8+CD4-CCR7+CD45RA+ naive T cells. Source of these receptors: a human donor in good health. Some libraries in this study had Jurkat cell RNA spiked in.

This clonotype has ten or more counts. The chain is built from TRBV28 and TRBJ2-3, with D uncertain. Trimming took off 2 bases at V and 0 bases at J, with 9 bases between the two ends. The germline gives CDR1 MDHEN, CDR2 SYDVKM. The CDR3 sequence is 15 residues long. CDR3: CASSLGAVSTDTQYF. The DNA of the CDR3 is TGTGCCAGCAGTTTAGGAGCAGTGAGCACAGATACGCAGTATTTT.

This clonotype was picked up many times. V usage is TRBV7-9 and J usage is TRBJ2-7; weak D call: TRBD2 (5 bases). CDR3 length equals 14 residues. Per germline, CDR1 SEHNR and CDR2 FQNEAQ (reference sequence). Deletions cut 8 bases from V and 4 bases from J, with 18 bases between. Here the CDR3 DNA reads TGTGCCAGCTCGGGGTCTCTTCAAGGTTACGAGCAGTACTTC. Residues: CASSGSLQGYEQYF.

This clonotype was detected many times. This chain links TRBV4-1 with TRBJ1-2; D is uncertain. The CDR3 extends over 15 amino acids. Germline V gene data show CDR1 as MGHRA and CDR2 as YSYEKL. V was cut by 2 bases and J by 0 bases, with 10 bases left in between. The CDR3 here is CASSQRTPTNYGYTF. CDR3 in DNA: TGCGCCAGCAGCCAACGGACTCCTACTAACTATGGCTACACCTTC.

Here the CDR3 reads CASSVGMGQPQHF. DNA of the CDR3: TGTGCCAGCAGCGTAGGAATGGGTCAGCCCCAGCATTTT. V gene TRBV9 combines with J gene TRBJ1-5; no clear D gene. The CDR3 spans 13 residues. V was cut by 0 bases and J by 6 bases, with 7 bases left in between. The germline V gene has CDR1 SGDLS and CDR2 YYNGEE.

In this sample, this clonotype turned up once. A read error is possible here, since a much larger clone lies one base away. The rearrangement uses TRBV6-2 or TRBV6-3 and TRBJ2-2; a possible D gene is TRBD1 (6 bases). CDR1 and CDR2 from the germline V gene are MNHEY and SVGEGT. The CDR3 is 14 amino acids. CDR3 sequence: CACSMTGNTGELFF. The CDR3 nucleotides are TGTGCCTGCAGTATGACAGGGAACACCGGGGAGCTGTTTTTT.

This clonotype was found many times. V usage is TRBV15 and J usage is TRBJ2-3; D remains unclear. V dropped 3 bases and J dropped 6 bases, with 10 bases sitting between them. Germline V lookup: CDR1 LNHNV, CDR2 YYDKDF (reference sequence). The CDR3 totals 13 residues. CDR3 in amino acids: CATSRESWDTQYF. CDR3 coding DNA: TGTGCCACCAGCAGGGAGAGTTGGGATACGCAGTATTTT.

A few counts support this clonotype. A read error is possible here, since a much larger clone lies one base away. The CDR3: CASSEIAGDTGELLF. As DNA, the CDR3 is TGTGCCAGCAGCGAGATCGCAGGGGACACCGGGGAGCTGCTTTTT. The chain combines TRBV14 with TRBJ2-2, with a tentative D call TRBD1 (6 bases). This CDR3 has 15 amino acids. CDR1 is SGHDN, CDR2 FVKESK, per germline. The complete variable domain, with remaining parts taken from reference TRBV14 and TRBJ2-2, reads EAGVTQFPSHSVIEKGQTVTLRCDPISGHDNLYWYRRVMGKEIKFLLHFVKESKQDESGMPNNRFLAERTGGTYSTLKVQPAELEDSGVYFCASSEIAGDTGELLFGEGSRLTVL.

As regards this clonotype: A much more abundant neighbour one base away suggests this may be a read error. The V gene is TRBV7-9, the J gene TRBJ2-5, with a weak D call TRBD2 (6 bases). The CDR3 sequence is 14 residues long. V gave up 10 bases and J gave up 3 bases, with 18 bases separating them. CDR1 and CDR2 (germline): SEHNR, FQNEAQ (reference sequence). This chain's CDR3 is CAITAGTAEETQYF. The CDR3 DNA reads as TGTGCCATAACCGCCGGGACTGCTGAAGAGACCCAGTACTTC. The full variable domain, completed using reference TRBV7-9 and TRBJ2-5, is DTGVSQNPRHKITKRGQNVTFRCDPISEHNRLYWYRQTLGQGPEFLTYFQNEAQLEKSRLLSDRFSAERPKGSFSTLEIQRTEQGDSAMYLCAITAGTAEETQYFGPGTRLLVL.